One T cell receptor (beta chain) is described in this entry. The ends lost 5 bases at V and 10 bases at J; junction bases unmatched: 10. The length of the CDR3 is 13 residues. Germline values: CDR1 LGHDT, CDR2 YNNKEL (reference sequence). The data originate from a study of blood T cells in healthy people across ages. Study details: With template switching, about one barcoded beta molecule was captured per two T cells.

The authors ran a second PCR of about 7 to 11 cycles using a sample-barcoded 5' primer and a J-beta primer mix. Unique molecular identifiers of 12 random nucleotides labeled each cDNA. Using its own MiXCR run on the 5' RACE reads, TCRdb lists one record per CDR3 protein. The table lists about 1,000,000 distinct CDR3 sequences, under 55% of them singletons. Researchers report isolating at least 6 million PBMCs per sample. This chain connects TRBV3-1 to TRBJ1-2, with 7 bases aligning to TRBD1. Sequencing was done on a sample of blood. The TCR sequence derives from a woman aged 60-75 years in good health. The CDR3: CASSETGVGDYTF. CDR3 DNA sequence: TGTGCCAGCAGCGAAACAGGGGTCGGTGACTACACCTTC.